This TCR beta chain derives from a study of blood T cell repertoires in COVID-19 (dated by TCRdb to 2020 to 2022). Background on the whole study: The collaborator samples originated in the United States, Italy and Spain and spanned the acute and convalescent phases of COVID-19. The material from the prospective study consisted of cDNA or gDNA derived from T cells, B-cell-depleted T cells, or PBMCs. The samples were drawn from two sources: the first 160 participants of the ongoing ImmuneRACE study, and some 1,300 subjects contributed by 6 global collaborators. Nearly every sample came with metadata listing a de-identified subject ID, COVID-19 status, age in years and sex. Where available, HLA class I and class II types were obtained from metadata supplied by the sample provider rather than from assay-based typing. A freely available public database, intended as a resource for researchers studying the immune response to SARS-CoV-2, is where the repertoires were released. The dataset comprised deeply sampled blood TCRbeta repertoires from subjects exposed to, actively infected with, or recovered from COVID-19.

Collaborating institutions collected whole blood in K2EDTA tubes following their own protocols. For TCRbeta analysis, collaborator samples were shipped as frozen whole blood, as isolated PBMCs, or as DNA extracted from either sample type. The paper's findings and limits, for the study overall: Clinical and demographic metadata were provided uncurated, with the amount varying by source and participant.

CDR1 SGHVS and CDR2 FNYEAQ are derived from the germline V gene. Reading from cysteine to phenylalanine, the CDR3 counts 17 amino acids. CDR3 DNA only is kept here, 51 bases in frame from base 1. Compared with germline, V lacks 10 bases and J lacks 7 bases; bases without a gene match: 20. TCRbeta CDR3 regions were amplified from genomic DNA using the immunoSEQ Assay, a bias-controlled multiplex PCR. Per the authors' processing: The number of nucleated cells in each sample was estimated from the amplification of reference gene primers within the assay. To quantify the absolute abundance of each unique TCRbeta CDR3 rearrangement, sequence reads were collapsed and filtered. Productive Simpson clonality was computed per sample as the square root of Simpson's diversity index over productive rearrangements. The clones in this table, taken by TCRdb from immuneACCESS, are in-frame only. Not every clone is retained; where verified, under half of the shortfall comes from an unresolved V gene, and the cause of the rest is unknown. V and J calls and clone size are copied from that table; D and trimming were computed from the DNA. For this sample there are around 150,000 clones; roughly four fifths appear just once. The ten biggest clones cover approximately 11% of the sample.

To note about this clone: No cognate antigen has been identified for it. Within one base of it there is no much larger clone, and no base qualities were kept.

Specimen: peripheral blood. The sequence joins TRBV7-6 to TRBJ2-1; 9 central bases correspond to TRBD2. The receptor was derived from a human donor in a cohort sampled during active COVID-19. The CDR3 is CATSPREAGGRLNEQFF. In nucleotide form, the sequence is TGTGCCACCTCGCCCCGAGAGGCGGGGGGGCGTTTGAATGAGCAGTTCTTC.